A single sample gave rise to the 25 T cell receptor beta chains below, sequenced in a study of shared clonotypes between healthy human individuals. Using immunoSEQ multiplex PCR, the repertoire was profiled, and TCRdb retains in-frame clones only, with some absent. The table has millions of clones, about 95% seen once. In the naive CD8 group, cells lacked CD45RO and were positively selected for CCR7, so terminally differentiated effector memory CD45RA+ cells were left out. Sequences were obtained from naive CD8+ T cells sorted from blood. The origin of the receptors is a man between 18 and 29 years old in good health.

The rearrangement uses TRBV28 and TRBJ2-1; D unclear. CDR1 is MDHEN, CDR2 SYDVKM, per germline. V lost 4 bases to trimming and J lost 0 bases, with 10 bases between them. The CDR3 is made up of 15 amino acids. Written as DNA, the CDR3 is TGTGCCAGCAGTTCCGGGTCGAGCTCCTACAATGAGCAGTTCTTC. Its protein product is CASSSGSSSYNEQFF.

The chain uses TRBV2 and TRBJ2-1; 9 bases map to TRBD1. The CDR3 is 13 amino acids. Germline V gene sequence: CDR1 SNHLY, CDR2 FYNNEI. With 4 bases clipped from V and 8 bases from J, the junction kept 3 bases outside the gene matches. The CDR3, as DNA: TGTGCCAGCAGTGGGGACAGGGCCGATGAGCAGTTCTTC. Translation: CASSGDRADEQFF.

On this clone: Other DNA sequences in this sample translate to the same CDR3. The chain joins TRBV5-6 to TRBJ2-3; tentatively, D is TRBD1 (5 bases). V shed 2 bases and J shed 5 bases, with 9 bases lying between them. Germline values: CDR1 SGHDT, CDR2 YYEEEE. The CDR3 is 13 amino acids. The DNA of the CDR3 is TGTGCCAGCAGCTTAGGGGTGGGAGATACGCAGTATTTT. It specifies CASSLGVGDTQYF.

J is TRBJ1-1 and V is TRBV7-2; D not resolved. Trimming took off 2 bases at V and 6 bases at J, with 4 bases between the two ends. CDR1 and CDR2 from the germline V gene are SGHTA and FQGNSA. The CDR3 has 11 residues. CDR3 bases: TGTGCCAGCAGCTTAAATCCTGAAGCTTTCTTT. Translation gives CASSLNPEAFF. Looking up the rest from reference TRBV7-2 and TRBJ1-1 gives the full variable domain: GAGVSQSPSNKVTEKGKDVELRCDPISGHTALYWYRQSLGQGLEFLIYFQGNSAPDKSGLPSDRFSAERTGGSVSTLTIQRTQQEDSAVYLCASSLNPEAFFGQGTRLTVV.

The rearrangement uses TRBV28 and TRBJ1-6, with D perhaps TRBD1 (6 bases). Trimming shortened V by 2 bases and J by 13 bases, and 15 bases separated the two germline ends. There are 14 residues in the CDR3. In germline, CDR1 is MDHEN, CDR2 SYDVKM. The CDR3 here is CASSLRGHPHPLHF. CDR3 nucleotides: TGTGCCAGCAGTTTACGGGGACACCCCCACCCCCTCCACTTT. Using reference TRBV28 and TRBJ1-6 for the parts outside the CDR3, the full variable domain is DVKVTQSSRYLVKRTGEKVFLECVQDMDHENMFWYRQDPGLGLRLIYFSYDVKMKEKGDIPEGYSVSREKKERFSLILESASTNQTSMYLCASSLRGHPHPLHFGNGTRLTVT.

This rearrangement joins TRBV11-2 to TRBJ2-1; 12 bases agree with TRBD2. The CDR3 loop spans 18 amino acids. The V gene's germline CDR1 is SGHAT and CDR2 FQNNGV. V shed 5 bases and J 3 bases; nucleotides not matched to a gene: 11. DNA of the CDR3: TGTGCCAGCAGCACGACTAGCGGGGGAATCCCCGACTACAATGAGCAGTTCTTC. Its protein product is CASSTTSGGIPDYNEQFF.

The chain carries TRBV7-8 and TRBJ2-7; 14 nucleotides match TRBD2. Germline CDR1 SGHVS, CDR2 FQNEAQ. This CDR3 spans 18 amino acids. V trimming: 4 bases; J trimming: 4 bases; junction bases outside the gene matches: 12. CDR3 coding DNA: TGTGCCAGCAGCTCAGGTTGGGGGACTAGCGGGAGTGGATACGAGCAGTACTTC. It yields the protein CASSSGWGTSGSGYEQYF.

This sequence joins TRBV7-8 and TRBJ2-1; TRBD2 aligns across 15 bases. The length of the CDR3 is 16 residues. Germline V gene sequence: CDR1 SGHVS, CDR2 FQNEAQ. J gave up 7 bases and V 5 bases, and 6 bases lay outside the gene matches. CDR3 residues: CASSPRGLAGGNEQFF. CDR3 sequence (DNA): TGTGCCAGCAGCCCCAGGGGACTAGCGGGAGGAAATGAGCAGTTCTTC.

This clone appeared once. The chain joins TRBV5-6 to TRBJ2-1; no definite D call. Looked up from germline, CDR1 is SGHDT and CDR2 is YYEEEE. The CDR3 loop spans 11 amino acids. V was pared by 6 bases and J by 5 bases, with 6 bases between. The CDR3 nucleotides are TGTGCCAGCAACCAGGACAATGAGCAGTTCTTC. Residues: CASNQDNEQFF.

This chain joins TRBV6-6 and TRBJ2-7; no firm D call. The CDR3 has 12 residues. The ends were cut back, 0 bases at V and 5 bases at J, with 5 bases in the middle. The V gene's germline CDR1 is MNHNY and CDR2 SVGAGI (reference sequence). CDR3 region: CASSYSRNEQYF. The CDR3 bases are TGTGCCAGCAGTTACTCCAGGAACGAGCAGTACTTC.

This clone showed up just once. The rearrangement joins TRBV4-1 to TRBJ2-5; D gene uncertain. CDR1 is MGHRA, CDR2 YSYEKL, per germline. Trimming took off 4 bases at V and 7 bases at J, with 10 bases between the two ends. There are 12 residues in the CDR3. CDR3 in DNA: TGCGCCAGCAGCCTTGGGGAAGGGACCCAGTACTTC. It codes for CASSLGEGTQYF.

The chain has TRBV28 and TRBJ1-5; no clear D gene. Germline CDR1 and CDR2: MDHEN and SYDVKM. V gave up 5 bases and J gave up 5 bases, with 10 bases separating them. The CDR3 consists of 13 residues. CDR3: CASSPDGDQPQHF. In nucleotides, the CDR3 is TGTGCCAGCAGTCCCGACGGGGATCAGCCCCAGCATTTT.

The J gene is TRBJ2-1, the V gene TRBV13; D not resolved. V was shortened by 0 bases and J by 3 bases, with 12 bases between the two germline ends. This CDR3 comprises 16 residues. The V gene's germline CDR1 is PRHDT and CDR2 FYEKMQ (reference sequence). CDR3 sequence (DNA): TGTGCCAGCAGCTTAGGGCTAGATGCGATCTACAATGAGCAGTTCTTC. Encoded protein: CASSLGLDAIYNEQFF.

This rearrangement joins TRBV27 to TRBJ2-5, with D perhaps matching TRBD1 or TRBD2 (5 bases each). Germline CDR1 MNHEY, CDR2 SMNVEV (reference sequence). The CDR3 consists of 15 residues. V lost 5 bases and J lost 4, with 17 bases in between. CDR3 residues: CASSLVQGEGETQYF. The CDR3 DNA follows: TGTGCCAGCAGTCTCGTCCAGGGTGAGGGAGAGACCCAGTACTTC.

Notes on this clone: The same CDR3 is also encoded by other DNA sequences in this sample. This chain uses TRBV5-4 with TRBJ1-1, with D maybe TRBD1 (5 bases). This CDR3 is built from 13 residues. Trimming shortened V by 2 bases and J by 1 base, and 6 bases separated the two germline ends. Germline V gene data show CDR1 as SGHNT and CDR2 as YYREEE (reference sequence). In DNA form, the CDR3 reads TGTGCCAGCAGCTTTAGGGGGAACACTGAAGCTTTCTTT. Encoded protein: CASSFRGNTEAFF.

This chain connects TRBV7-3 to TRBJ2-7; D gene uncertain. V was trimmed by 7 bases and J by 5 bases, leaving 18 bases between them. The V gene's germline CDR1 is SGHTA and CDR2 FQGTGA. The CDR3 consists of 14 residues. The CDR3 nucleotides are TGTGCCAGCACCACGGAAACAGCGAGCCACGAGCAGTACTTC. Its translation: CASTTETASHEQYF.

V usage is TRBV7-6 and J usage is TRBJ2-1, with 8 bases lining up with TRBD2. Trimming took 2 bases from V and 6 from J; bases not matched to a gene: 18. CDR3 length: 19 residues. Germline-derived CDR1 and CDR2 are SGHVS and FNYEAQ. CDR3 amino acids: CASSLLGLGVQNKFNEQFF. The DNA for the CDR3 is TGTGCCAGCAGCTTATTGGGACTAGGGGTACAAAATAAGTTCAATGAGCAGTTCTTC. Based on the CDR3 plus reference TRBV7-6 and TRBJ2-1, the full variable domain is GAGVSQSPRYKVTKRGQDVALRCDPISGHVSLYWYRQALGQGPEFLTYFNYEAQQDKSGLPNDRFSAERPEGSISTLTIQRTEQRDSAMYRCASSLLGLGVQNKFNEQFFGPGTRLTVL.

The J gene is TRBJ2-1, the V gene TRBV7-9; D not certain. From germline, CDR1 is SEHNR and CDR2 FQNEAQ (reference sequence). CDR3 length: 13 residues. V was clipped by 2 bases and J by 6 bases, with 8 bases between them. CDR3 coding DNA: TGTGCCAGCAGCTTAATAGGTTTCAATGAGCAGTTCTTC. This codes for CASSLIGFNEQFF.

The V call is TRBV6-6, the J call TRBJ2-7; D uncertain. CDR1 and CDR2 (germline): MNHNY, SVGAGI (reference sequence). The CDR3 totals 12 residues. V was pared by 2 bases and J by 6 bases, with 8 bases between. The CDR3 sequence is CASSYGDGEQYF. The CDR3 DNA follows: TGTGCCAGCAGTTACGGTGACGGCGAGCAGTACTTC.

The V and J genes are TRBV2 and TRBJ2-1; 11 bases align to TRBD2. V dropped 7 bases and J dropped 2; count of bases not matched to a gene: 7. The germline V gene encodes CDR1 SNHLY and CDR2 FYNNEI. This CDR3 has 16 amino acids. The CDR3 region is CASIGLAGGTYNEQFF. DNA for the CDR3: TGTGCCAGCATCGGCCTAGCGGGGGGCACCTACAATGAGCAGTTCTTC. The variable domain in full, completed from reference TRBV2 and TRBJ2-1, reads EPEVTQTPSHQVTQMGQEVILRCVPISNHLYFYWYRQILGQKVEFLVSFYNNEISEKSEIFDDQFSVERPDGSNFTLKIRSTKLEDSAMYFCASIGLAGGTYNEQFFGPGTRLTVL.

This chain connects TRBV4-1 to TRBJ2-1, with D tentatively TRBD2 (5 bases). V shed 1 base and J shed 4 bases, with 11 bases lying between them. The CDR3 covers 15 residues. From germline, CDR1 is MGHRA and CDR2 YSYEKL. CDR3 residues: CASSQVGWEYNEQFF. CDR3 nucleotide sequence: TGCGCCAGCAGCCAAGTAGGGTGGGAGTACAATGAGCAGTTCTTC.

The chain couples TRBV7-9 to TRBJ2-5; 8 bases line up with TRBD1. The length of the CDR3 is 18 residues. In germline, CDR1 is SEHNR, CDR2 FQNEAQ (reference sequence). The V segment lost 5 bases and the J segment 0 bases; nucleotides outside the gene matches: 14. Here the CDR3 reads CASSHSTGTGDYQETQYF. In nucleotides, the CDR3 is TGTGCCAGCAGCCATTCAACCGGGACAGGAGACTACCAAGAGACCCAGTACTTC.

This chain links TRBV10-3 with TRBJ2-7; D might be TRBD2 (6 bases). V lost 4 bases and J lost 2, with 18 bases in between. The CDR3 runs to 16 residues. Germline V gene data show CDR1 as ENHRY and CDR2 as SYGVKD. CDR3 residues: CAISAPGLSSTYEQYF. The CDR3 nucleotides are TGTGCCATCAGTGCCCCGGGACTCTCATCAACCTACGAGCAGTACTTC.

This clone was detected a few times. Additional DNA sequences in this sample encode the identical CDR3. This chain uses TRBV4-1 with TRBJ2-7; 7 bases align to TRBD1. The germline CDR1 and CDR2 sequences are MGHRA and YSYEKL. This CDR3 region has 13 residues. V was clipped by 5 bases and J by 4 bases; unmatched bases: 5. The CDR3 coding sequence is TGCGCCAGCAGCACGAACAGGGGATACGAGCAGTACTTC. Encoded protein: CASSTNRGYEQYF.

The chain carries TRBV5-4 and TRBJ1-1; TRBD1 aligns across 10 bases. The germline gives CDR1 SGHNT, CDR2 YYREEE (reference sequence). J gave up 6 bases and V 4 bases, and 9 bases lay outside the gene matches. The CDR3 sequence is 15 residues long. The CDR3 region is CASSPLGQGWPEAFF. DNA for the CDR3: TGTGCCAGCAGCCCGCTGGGACAGGGGTGGCCTGAAGCTTTCTTT. Complete variable domain (other parts from reference TRBV5-4 and TRBJ1-1): ETGVTQSPTHLIKTRGQQVTLRCSSQSGHNTVSWYQQALGQGPQFIFQYYREEENGRGNFPPRFSGLQFPNYSSELNVNALELDDSALYLCASSPLGQGWPEAFFGQGTRLTVV.